The 9 T cell receptor beta chains in this list originate from one sample, sequenced in a study of human T cells and chemical hapten exposure. Time point in this sample: pre-sensitization, week 0. Described treatment: therapeutic diphenylcyclopropenone sensitization with weekly scalp DPC. In TCRdb, the RACE reads were re-called with MiXCR into one record per CDR3 protein. The sample lists about 180,000 distinct CDR3 sequences; more than 25% were seen once. Sequencing was performed on whole blood, taken in connection with sensitization to the hapten diphenylcyclopropenone (DPC). The source is a woman aged 30 to 39 with alopecia areata. Some clones in this sample may be carry-over from other donors' samples.

This clonotype was counted a few times. V is TRBV29-1 and J is TRBJ2-5; the D gene could be TRBD1 or TRBD2 (5 bases each). Trimming pared 1 base from V and 5 bases from J, leaving 11 bases between. The CDR3 spans 13 residues. Germline V gives CDR1 SQVTM, CDR2 ANQGSEA. The CDR3 loop reads CSVEGVGVETQYF. CDR3 bases: TGCAGCGTTGAAGGGGTGGGGGTGGAGACCCAGTACTTC.

The chain uses TRBV11-2 and TRBJ1-5; 8 nucleotides align to TRBD1. The CDR3 loop spans 15 amino acids. J lost 5 bases, V lost 5 bases, and 8 bases had no gene match. The germline V gene has CDR1 SGHAT and CDR2 FQNNGV. In DNA, the CDR3 is TGTGCCAGCAGCCCCGTGGGGACAGGAGATCAGCCCCAGCATTTT. Translating gives CASSPVGTGDQPQHF.

This chain uses TRBV11-2 with TRBJ2-1; TRBD1 aligns across 8 bases. The CDR3 totals 17 residues. Trimming took 3 bases from V and 4 from J; bases not matched to a gene: 11. Germline V gives CDR1 SGHAT, CDR2 FQNNGV. DNA for the CDR3: TGTGCCAGCAGCTTGCTTCTTAGTCACAGGGGGTACAATGAGCAGTTCTTC. It is translated as CASSLLLSHRGYNEQFF.

The CDR3 region is CASSGGQGNIDEQFF. In nucleotides, the CDR3 is TGTGCCAGCAGTGGTGGACAGGGGAATATCGATGAGCAGTTCTTC. The V and J genes are TRBV2 and TRBJ2-1; TRBD1 aligns across 9 bases. Germline CDR1 and CDR2: SNHLY and FYNNEI. V gave up 4 bases and J gave up 8 bases; unmatched junction bases: 9. The CDR3 runs 15 residues.

This clonotype has a handful of counts. The chain uses TRBV10-3 and TRBJ1-2; 10 bases line up with TRBD1. The CDR3 runs to 13 residues. With V trimmed by 7 bases and J by 5 bases, 4 bases remained unmatched. Looked up from germline, CDR1 is ENHRY and CDR2 is SYGVKD. DNA for the CDR3: TGTGCCATCACCCGACAGGGGGCTTATGGCTACACCTTC. Translating gives CAITRQGAYGYTF.

This clonotype was detected once. The V and J genes are TRBV7-6 and TRBJ2-7; D is undetermined. Trimming removed 1 base at V and 7 bases at J, with 11 bases between. Germline CDR1 and CDR2: SGHVS and FNYEAQ. This CDR3 is built from 13 residues. This chain's CDR3 is CASSLDGREEQYF. The CDR3 region has the DNA TGTGCCAGCAGCTTAGATGGTAGGGAAGAGCAGTACTTC.

The rearrangement links TRBV9 to TRBJ1-1, with a possible D match to TRBD1 (5 bases). The length of the CDR3 is 15 residues. V lost 0 bases, J lost 5 bases, and 14 bases lay in between. The germline CDR1 and CDR2 sequences are SGDLS and YYNGEE. CDR3 protein: CASSVGPVQGTEAFF. The CDR3 DNA reads as TGTGCCAGCAGCGTAGGCCCGGTGCAGGGAACTGAAGCTTTCTTT. The full variable domain, completed using reference TRBV9 and TRBJ1-1, is DSGVTQTPKHLITATGQRVTLRCSPRSGDLSVYWYQQSLDQGLQFLIQYYNGEERAKGNILERFSAQQFPDLHSELNLSSLELGDSALYFCASSVGPVQGTEAFFGQGTRLTVV.

The chain recombines TRBV4-1 with TRBJ1-1; possibly TRBD1 for D (5 bases). Germline-derived CDR1 and CDR2 are MGHRA and YSYEKL. Trimming removed 0 bases at V and 0 bases at J, with 11 bases between. This CDR3 region has 16 residues. For the CDR3, the DNA is TGCGCCAGCAGCCAAGATAGGGCAGGGCTGAACACTGAAGCTTTCTTT. It specifies CASSQDRAGLNTEAFF.

This clonotype has more than one count but fewer than ten. CDR3 DNA: TGCAGTGCTGCAGCGGTCACCGGGGAGCTGTTTTTT. Its translation: CSAAAVTGELFF. The chain is built from TRBV20-1 and TRBJ2-2, with D maybe TRBD2 (5 bases). In germline, CDR1 is DFQATT, CDR2 SNEGSKA (reference sequence). This CDR3 is built from 12 residues. Trimming removed 5 bases at V and 4 bases at J, with 8 bases between.